This T cell receptor beta chain was recorded in a study of T cell responses to AZD1222 COVID-19 vaccine (dated by TCRdb to 2020 to 2022). Concerning the study at large: TCR sequencing was performed for fewer than 250 trial participants, of whom about 200 were given two doses of AZD1222 and approximately 26 were given two doses of MenACWY control vaccine. Trial participants were enrolled by age into 18-55, 56-69 and 70-plus year subgroups, with around 140, 26 and 57 TCR-sequenced participants respectively.

The CDR3 regions of human TCRbeta chains were analyzed by immunosequencing. The original methods were these. TCRs in the repertoires were matched against a reference library of SARS-CoV-2-specific TCRs that had been generated with the MIRA antigen-specificity platform. Breadth was defined as the fraction of unique TCRs that were SARS-CoV-2-associated, and depth was defined as the fraction of total T cells that were SARS-CoV-2-associated. Using the MIRA data, each spike-specific TCR was assigned both to the spike region to which the TCR was reactive and to a CD4 or CD8 class. Log10-transformed breadth and depth values were compared by one-way ANOVA with Sidak's multiple comparisons tests. The clones in this table, taken by TCRdb from immuneACCESS, are in-frame only. Not every clone is retained; where verified, under half of the shortfall comes from an unresolved V gene, and the cause of the rest is unknown. The D gene and trimming were derived from the DNA, and the V and J assignments and clone size from that table. A total of 150,000 to 200,000 clones appear in this sample, roughly 92% of them only once. The top ten constitute 1.5% to 2% of the sample.

The time point label of this sample denotes: about 28 days (+/-7) after the second vaccine dose. Because spike-specific TCR depth and breadth did not differ between the two schedules, AZD1222 recipients who got a second dose at roughly 4 weeks were pooled with those who got a second dose at roughly 12 weeks. The vaccinee samples were drawn from two UK trials, COV001 and COV002, one of which was a single-blind randomized controlled phase 2/3 trial testing AZD1222 (ChAdOx1 nCoV-19) in healthy adults. For TCRbeta chain sequencing, PBMC samples were collected from trial participants at day 0 and at day 28 after the second dose. Points the paper makes about the study in general: CD4 TCRs associated with the vaccine covered the entire spike protein, and the dominant responses were in regions 160-218 and 743-854. Spike-specific TCR breadth and depth rose significantly after two AZD1222 doses compared with day 0 and with MenACWY recipients. Participants were mostly white British, with more females than males. The authors suggested clonal diversity may have been underestimated. The 56-69-year group was small, and its depth increase did not reach significance, likely because of low power. Nearly half of unique spike-specific TCRs reportedly recognized epitopes outside regions mutated in the B.1.351 and B.1.1.7 variants. Because no samples from the day 14 peak response were available, repertoires could be characterized only after the peak T cell response. Conclusions about previously exposed vaccinees are limited, since just six or seven AZD1222 recipients were seropositive for SARS-CoV-2 at baseline.

Notes on this clone: There is no known antigen for this receptor. Base qualities are not recorded, but no much larger clone differs from it by a single base.

In the germline V gene, CDR1 corresponds to KGHSH and CDR2 to LQKENI. From the cysteine through the phenylalanine, the CDR3 covers 14 amino acids. Only the CDR3 DNA is retained, 42 bases long and in frame from the first base. V drops 3 bases and J drops 9 bases, leaving 12 bases in between. The TCR sequence derives from an adult who received the AZD1222 COVID-19 vaccine. The sequencing used peripheral blood, collected 28 days after the second AZD1222 dose. This receptor chain uses TRBV18 and TRBJ1-6; the D segment could be TRBD1, given 5 matching bases. The CDR3 protein is CASSPDSIVSPLHF. The sequenced DNA is TGTGCCAGCTCACCTGACAGTATAGTTTCACCCCTCCACTTT.